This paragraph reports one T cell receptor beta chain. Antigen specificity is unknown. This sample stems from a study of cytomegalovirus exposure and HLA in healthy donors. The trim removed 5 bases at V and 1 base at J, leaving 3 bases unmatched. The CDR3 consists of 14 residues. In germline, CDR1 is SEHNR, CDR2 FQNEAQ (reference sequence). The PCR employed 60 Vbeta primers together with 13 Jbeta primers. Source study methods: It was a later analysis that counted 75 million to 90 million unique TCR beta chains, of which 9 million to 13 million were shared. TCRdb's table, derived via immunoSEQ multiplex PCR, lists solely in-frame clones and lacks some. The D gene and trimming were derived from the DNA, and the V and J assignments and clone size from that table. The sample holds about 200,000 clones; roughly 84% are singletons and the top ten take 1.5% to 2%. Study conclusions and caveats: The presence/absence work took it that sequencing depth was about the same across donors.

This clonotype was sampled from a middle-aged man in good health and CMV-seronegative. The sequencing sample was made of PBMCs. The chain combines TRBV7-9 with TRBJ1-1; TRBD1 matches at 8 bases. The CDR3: CASSPGGTNTEAFF. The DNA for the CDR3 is TGTGCCAGCAGCCCAGGGGGCACGAACACTGAAGCTTTCTTT.